Listed here are 18 T cell receptor beta chains from one sample, sequenced in a study of early T cells in non-severe SARS-CoV-2 infection. TCRdb used MiXCR to reprocess the 5' RACE reads, holding one entry per CDR3 protein. The repertoire holds tens of thousands of distinct CDR3 sequences, with about 10% as singletons. The sample taken for sequencing was whole blood. The receptors originated from an adult who was a healthcare worker with PCR-confirmed SARS-CoV-2 infection or an uninfected control (not recorded which).

In its sample, this clonotype was seen many times. The chain has TRBV10-3 and TRBJ2-2, with 7 bases identical to TRBD1. This CDR3 comprises 12 residues. V was clipped by 10 bases and J by 5 bases; unmatched bases: 4. Per germline, CDR1 ENHRY and CDR2 SYGVKD. The CDR3 loop is CATTGVTGELFF. CDR3 in DNA: TGTGCCACCACAGGGGTAACCGGGGAGCTGTTTTTT.

This clonotype was seen at least ten times. The chain recombines TRBV14 with TRBJ2-3; D is possibly TRBD1 or TRBD2 (6 bases each). Germline CDR1 reads SGHDN; CDR2 reads FVKESK. CDR3 length equals 16 residues. The V gene lost 3 bases and the J gene lost 5 bases, with 18 bases spanning the gap. The CDR3 here is CASSHYFSGAEDTQYF. DNA for the CDR3: TGTGCCAGCAGCCATTATTTCTCGGGGGCGGAAGATACGCAGTATTTT.

This clonotype was seen more than once but under ten times. The chain uses TRBV6-6 and TRBJ1-2; 8 positions agree with TRBD1. Germline-derived CDR1 and CDR2 are MNHNY and SVGAGI (reference sequence). J gave up 3 bases and V 3 bases, and 12 bases lay outside the gene matches. This CDR3 region has 17 residues. The CDR3 here is CASSYSLETGEDYGYTF. In DNA form, the CDR3 reads TGTGCCAGCAGTTATTCACTTGAGACAGGGGAAGACTATGGCTACACCTTC.

The gene calls are TRBV10-3 and TRBJ2-3; D may be TRBD2 (5 bases). The V end lost 7 bases, the J end lost 5 bases, and 16 bases lay between the germline ends. Germline assignment: CDR1 ENHRY and CDR2 SYGVKD. The CDR3 has 14 amino acids. This CDR3 is CAIKRTTREDTQYF. CDR3 DNA sequence: TGTGCCATCAAACGGACCACTAGGGAAGATACGCAGTATTTT.

The chain joins TRBV7-2 to TRBJ1-2, with D tentatively TRBD1 (5 bases). Between the trimmed V and J ends, which lost 0 bases and 1 base, there was a span of 9 bases. There are 15 residues in the CDR3. Germline CDR1 is SGHTA and CDR2 is FQGNSA. Here the CDR3 reads CASSLAGRINYGYTF. The DNA for the CDR3 is TGTGCCAGCAGCTTAGCGGGGCGGATTAACTATGGCTACACCTTC.

The J gene is TRBJ2-7, the V gene TRBV29-1; TRBD2 agrees at 8 bases. Looked up from germline, CDR1 is SQVTM and CDR2 is ANQGSEA. The CDR3 runs to 14 residues. Trimming cost V 4 bases and J 6 bases; bases outside gene matches: 11. As DNA, the CDR3 is TGCAGCGTTGTCGGCCAGCGGGAGAGCTCCGAGCAGTACTTC. It yields the protein CSVVGQRESSEQYF.

This clonotype was seen more than once but under ten times. The CDR3 protein is CASGSSGIEQYF. CDR3 nucleotides: TGTGCCAGCGGGTCTAGCGGGATCGAGCAGTACTTC. The chain joins TRBV6-6 to TRBJ2-7; 9 nucleotides line up with TRBD2. CDR3 length: 12 amino acids. Germline V CDR1 and CDR2: MNHNY, SVGAGI (reference sequence). J lost 6 bases, V lost 8 bases, and 5 bases had no gene match.

This clonotype was recorded many times. The chain links TRBV11-2 to TRBJ2-7, with D unclear. The V end was cut by 1 base, the J end by 1 base, with 2 bases between. Germline V CDR1 and CDR2: SGHAT, FQNNGV. The CDR3 length is 12 residues. DNA for the CDR3: TGTGCCAGCAGCTTAGGTTCCTACGAGCAGTACTTC. It is translated as CASSLGSYEQYF. Filled out from reference TRBV11-2 and TRBJ2-7, the complete variable domain reads EAGVAQSPRYKIIEKRQSVAFWCNPISGHATLYWYQQILGQGPKLLIQFQNNGVVDDSQLPKDRFSAERLKGVDSTLKIQPAKLEDSAVYLCASSLGSYEQYFGPGTRLTVT.

Many counts were recorded for this clonotype. V usage is TRBV19 and J usage is TRBJ1-1; D is uncertain. The CDR3 consists of 14 residues. Germline CDR1 reads LNHDA; CDR2 reads SQIVND (reference sequence). V was trimmed by 7 bases and J by 0 bases, leaving 12 bases between them. In DNA form, the CDR3 reads TGTGCCAGTATGCCGCTCGCCATGAACACTGAAGCTTTCTTT. This codes for CASMPLAMNTEAFF. The full variable domain, rest sourced from reference TRBV19 and TRBJ1-1, is DGGITQSPKYLFRKEGQNVTLSCEQNLNHDAMYWYRQDPGQGLRLIYYSQIVNDFQKGDIAEGYSVSREKKESFPLTVTSAQKNPTAFYLCASMPLAMNTEAFFGQGTRLTVV.

This clonotype was seen many times. The chain employs TRBV20-1 and TRBJ2-3, with TRBD2 matching over 8 bases. There are 14 residues in the CDR3. V was pared by 5 bases and J by 3 bases, with 7 bases of the junction left unmatched. Germline V CDR1 and CDR2: DFQATT, SNEGSKA (reference sequence). The CDR3 DNA follows: TGCAGTGCTCAGGGTGGCGGGGGGACAGATACGCAGTATTTT. It codes for CSAQGGGGTDTQYF.

This clonotype was seen a few times. The V and J genes are TRBV7-7 and TRBJ1-4; tentative D call: TRBD1 (5 bases). This CDR3 contains 17 residues. Per the germline V gene, CDR1 is SSHAT and CDR2 is FNYEAQ (reference sequence). Trimming shortened V by 5 bases and J by 8 bases, and 24 bases separated the two germline ends. The CDR3: CASSGGPPGHFGEKLFF. The CDR3 nucleotides read TGTGCCAGCAGCGGAGGCCCCCCGGGGCATTTTGGCGAAAAACTGTTTTTT.

This clonotype was observed many times. The chain uses TRBV4-1 and TRBJ2-1; D gene uncertain. Trimming left V 10 bases short and J 2 bases short, with 15 bases between. This CDR3 is built from 14 residues. Germline-derived CDR1 and CDR2 are MGHRA and YSYEKL. CDR3 region: CATAARETYNEQFF. CDR3 coding DNA: TGCGCCACCGCGGCGCGAGAGACCTACAATGAGCAGTTCTTC.

As to this clonotype: This sequence may be a read error, since a much larger clone differs from it by one base. The rearrangement joins TRBV7-3 to TRBJ2-1; 11 positions agree with TRBD2. The CDR3 has 17 residues. The germline V gene encodes CDR1 SGHTA and CDR2 FQGTGA. The CDR3 coding sequence is TGTGCCAGCAGCCCCACGGGCGGGACTAGCGGCTACAATGAGCAGATCTTC. This encodes CASSPTGGTSGYNEQIF.

Of note for this clonotype: This clone may be a read error of a much larger clone one base away. The rearrangement links TRBV6-1 to TRBJ1-5; D may be TRBD1 (6 bases). Looked up from germline, CDR1 is MNHNS and CDR2 is SASEGT. Trimming pared 6 bases from V and 0 bases from J, leaving 21 bases between. The CDR3 runs to 18 residues. CDR3 DNA sequence: TGTGCCAGCAGACACCCGGTAGGAGGGGACACTAGCAATCAGCCCCAGCATTTT. Its translation is CASRHPVGGDTSNQPQHF.

This clonotype was seen only a few times. The rearrangement links TRBV5-6 to TRBJ2-4; unclear D gene. Trimming took off 0 bases at V and 7 bases at J, with 5 bases between the two ends. Germline lookup yields CDR1 SGHDT and CDR2 YYEEEE. The CDR3 loop spans 12 amino acids. The CDR3 DNA is TGTGCCAGCAGCTTGGTAGCCAACATTCAGTACTTC. Amino acids: CASSLVANIQYF.

This clonotype was detected many times. The chain employs TRBV5-6 and TRBJ2-7; D may correspond to TRBD1 or TRBD2 (6 bases each). This CDR3 region has 17 residues. Germline assignment: CDR1 SGHDT and CDR2 YYEEEE. V was shortened by 3 bases and J by 3 bases, with 22 bases between the two germline ends. The CDR3 bases are TGTGCCAGCAGCTCCCGAGGGGGGCGAATGACAATCTACGAGCAGTACTTC. Its protein product is CASSSRGGRMTIYEQYF.

This clonotype has a count of ten or more. This chain joins TRBV25-1 and TRBJ1-4; 11 nucleotides match TRBD1. CDR1 and CDR2 from the germline V gene are MGHDK and SYGVNS. The ends lost 6 bases at V and 6 bases at J; junction bases unmatched: 0. The CDR3 covers 13 residues. The CDR3 region is CASRGQGDEKLFF. The CDR3 region has the DNA TGTGCCAGCAGGGGACAGGGGGATGAAAAACTGTTTTTT.

This clonotype was seen ten or more times. The gene calls are TRBV4-3 and TRBJ2-2, with D possibly called TRBD1 or TRBD2 (5 bases each). This CDR3 spans 16 amino acids. The V gene lost 3 bases and the J gene lost 1 base, with 12 bases spanning the gap. CDR1 and CDR2 from the germline V gene are LGHNA and YSLEER. CDR3 region: CASSHLSGQNTGELFF. DNA of the CDR3: TGCGCCAGCAGCCATCTCAGCGGACAGAACACCGGGGAGCTGTTTTTT.